This T cell receptor (beta chain) comes out of a study of cytotoxic CD8 clonotypes in ibrutinib-treated CLL. Data came from immunoSEQ multiplex PCR; TCRdb stores just in-frame clones and leaves some out. Of fewer than 30,000 clones in the sample, about two thirds were seen once. The sequences come from PBMCs, collected after 24 months of ibrutinib treatment. This clonotype was obtained from a human donor with chronic lymphocytic leukemia.

This chain's CDR3 is CASSDGTSRSYNEQFF. CDR3 DNA: TGCGCCAGCAGCGACGGTACGTCCAGATCCTACAATGAGCAGTTCTTC. This rearrangement joins TRBV10-1 to TRBJ2-1; D is uncertain. CDR1 and CDR2 from the germline V gene are WNHNN and SYGVQD (reference sequence). Trimming shortened V by 6 bases and J by 1 base, and 16 bases separated the two germline ends. CDR3 length: 16 amino acids.